Each of the 29 T cell receptor beta chains below was sequenced from the same sample in a study of OX40 agonist ivuxolimab in advanced cancers. Clones were read by immunoSEQ multiplex PCR, and TCRdb kept only the in-frame ones, dropping some. The profile shows about 120,000 clones, about 94% of them singletons. The source material was CD4+ or CD8+ T cells sorted from blood, sampled in a trial of the OX40 agonist ivuxolimab. Source of these receptors: an adult with an advanced solid tumor such as melanoma, head and neck, liver or kidney cancer.

This sequence joins TRBV6-1 and TRBJ1-4; D is possibly TRBD1 (5 bases). Germline V gene lookup returns CDR1 MNHNS and CDR2 SASEGT. There are 16 residues in the CDR3. V dropped 0 bases and J dropped 7 bases, with 15 bases sitting between them. CDR3 sequence (DNA): TGTGCCAGCAGTGAAGCCTTGGCAGGGAGGAGTGAAAAACTGTTTTTT. It is translated as CASSEALAGRSEKLFF.

CDR3 protein: CSRDDGNTIYF. Written as DNA, the CDR3 is TGCAGCCGGGACGATGGAAACACCATATATTTT. The V call is TRBV20-1, the J call TRBJ1-3; D may be TRBD1 (5 bases). The CDR3 consists of 11 residues. Germline lookup yields CDR1 DFQATT and CDR2 SNEGSKA (reference sequence).

This rearrangement joins TRBV10-2 to TRBJ1-1; TRBD1 aligns across 7 bases. V shed 7 bases and J 9 bases; nucleotides not matched to a gene: 8. Per the germline V gene, CDR1 is WSHSY and CDR2 is SAAADI. The CDR3 is 12 amino acids. The CDR3 is CASTPGQEKAFF. The CDR3 DNA reads as TGCGCCAGCACCCCCGGACAGGAAAAAGCTTTCTTT.

V and J are TRBV4-1 and TRBJ2-7, with no clear D. This CDR3 has 17 amino acids. Trimming pared 4 bases from V and 4 bases from J, leaving 23 bases between. Germline V CDR1 and CDR2: MGHRA, YSYEKL. CDR3 residues: CASSRGSAGGSWYEQYF. DNA for the CDR3: TGCGCCAGCAGCCGGGGATCGGCCGGCGGATCTTGGTACGAGCAGTACTTC.

The chain couples TRBV7-2 to TRBJ2-7; the match to TRBD2 covers 15 bases. The J segment lost 0 bases and the V segment lost 5 bases, leaving 11 bases of the junction unmatched. Germline-derived CDR1 and CDR2 are SGHTA and FQGNSA. The CDR3 runs 19 residues. CDR3 bases: TGTGCCAGCAGCAGGAGGACTAGCGGGAGGGCCTTGGGCTCCTACGAGCAGTACTTC. It translates to CASSRRTSGRALGSYEQYF.

The rearrangement links TRBV21-1 to TRBJ2-1; the table assigns TRBD2, which was not confirmed against the DNA. TRBV21-1 is a listed pseudogene. The CDR3 spans 15 residues. The CDR3 DNA reads TGTGCCAGCAGCGCCTCTCAGGGCGGGAACAATGAGCAGTTCTTC. This codes for CASSASQGGNNEQFF.

V usage is TRBV5-1 and J usage is TRBJ2-7; 7 bases line up with TRBD1. V gave up 6 bases and J gave up 3 bases; unmatched junction bases: 6. Germline values: CDR1 SGHRS, CDR2 YFSETQ. The CDR3 is made up of 13 amino acids. This CDR3 reads CASTLDRDYEQYF. The CDR3, as DNA: TGCGCCAGCACCCTCGACAGGGACTACGAGCAGTACTTC.

This clone was detected only once. The chain links TRBV11-2 to TRBJ2-3; 10 nucleotides line up with TRBD2. The CDR3 runs 15 residues. V shed 3 bases, J shed 5 bases, and the junction held 5 bases outside the gene matches. Germline assignment: CDR1 SGHAT and CDR2 FQNNGV. CDR3 sequence reads: CASSFSGGLGDTQYF. The DNA of the CDR3 is TGTGCCAGCAGCTTTAGCGGGGGGCTCGGAGATACGCAGTATTTT. Supplemented by reference TRBV11-2 and TRBJ2-3, the full variable domain reads EAGVAQSPRYKIIEKRQSVAFWCNPISGHATLYWYQQILGQGPKLLIQFQNNGVVDDSQLPKDRFSAERLKGVDSTLKIQPAKLEDSAVYLCASSFSGGLGDTQYFGPGTRLTVL.

As to this clone: One end of the junction varies from germline; a read error may be responsible. This rearrangement joins TRBV5-1 to TRBJ1-4; D is unresolved. CDR1 SGHRS and CDR2 YFSETQ come from the germline V gene. CDR3 length: 14 amino acids. CDR3 in amino acids: CASSSPDRNEKLFF. In DNA form, the CDR3 reads TGTGCCAGCAGCTCCCCGGACCGGAATGAAAAACTGTTTTTT.

This chain joins TRBV19 and TRBJ2-7; the match to TRBD2 covers 7 bases. V gave up 7 bases and J gave up 1 base; unmatched junction bases: 7. Germline CDR1 and CDR2: LNHDA and SQIVND (reference sequence). This CDR3 is 14 amino acids long. Here the CDR3 DNA reads TGTGCCAGTACCGAGGGGCGGGGGTCCTACGAGCAGTACTTC. Protein product: CASTEGRGSYEQYF.

The rearrangement uses TRBV13 and TRBJ2-7; D might be TRBD1 or TRBD2, each matching 7 bases. From germline, CDR1 is PRHDT and CDR2 FYEKMQ (reference sequence). There are 15 residues in the CDR3. The V end lost 5 bases, the J end lost 5 bases, and 19 bases lay between the germline ends. This chain's CDR3 is CASSRSGRGRDEQYF. In DNA, the CDR3 is TGTGCCAGCAGCCGCTCGGGGAGGGGGCGCGACGAGCAGTACTTC.

The J gene is TRBJ2-1, the V gene TRBV18; D remains unclear. The CDR3 contains 13 residues. V lost 3 bases, J lost 8 bases, and 11 bases lay in between. The germline V gene encodes CDR1 KGHSH and CDR2 LQKENI. The chain's CDR3 is CASSPVAGYEQFF. The CDR3 nucleotides are TGTGCCAGCTCACCCGTAGCTGGCTATGAGCAGTTCTTC.

This chain's CDR3 is CASSSGSLARQKETQYF. The CDR3 DNA reads as TGTGCCAGCAGCTCGGGGTCACTAGCGCGTCAAAAAGAGACCCAGTACTTC. The rearrangement links TRBV7-9 to TRBJ2-5, with 7 bases lining up with TRBD2. Trimming removed 4 bases from V and 3 bases from J; junction bases left unmatched: 14. This CDR3 spans 17 amino acids. CDR1 is SEHNR and CDR2 is FQNEAQ in the germline V gene (reference sequence).

The V call is TRBV6-6, the J call TRBJ2-6; D uncertain. Trimming removed 8 bases from V and 2 bases from J, with 4 bases in between. Germline assignment: CDR1 MNHNY and CDR2 SVGAGI (reference sequence). The CDR3 contains 12 residues. Here the CDR3 reads CASQAGANVLTF. CDR3 DNA sequence: TGTGCCAGCCAAGCTGGGGCCAACGTCCTGACTTTC.

This sequence joins TRBV4-1 and TRBJ2-2; 10 positions agree with TRBD2. V trimming: 4 bases; J trimming: 5 bases; junction bases outside the gene matches: 13. CDR3 length: 18 residues. Germline lookup yields CDR1 MGHRA and CDR2 YSYEKL. CDR3: CASSPLGLAGVGTGELFF. CDR3 sequence (DNA): TGCGCCAGCAGCCCCCTCGGGCTAGCGGGAGTAGGGACCGGGGAGCTGTTTTTT.

The chain uses TRBV7-2 and TRBJ1-5; 11 nucleotides agree with TRBD1. The CDR3 consists of 18 residues. The germline V gene encodes CDR1 SGHTA and CDR2 FQGNSA. With 1 base clipped from V and 6 bases from J, the junction kept 11 bases outside the gene matches. This CDR3 is CASSLDGRTGGRGQPQHF. The DNA for the CDR3 is TGTGCCAGCAGCTTAGATGGACGGACAGGGGGCCGAGGTCAGCCCCAGCATTTT.

In DNA form, the CDR3 reads TGTGCCAGCAGCCCCCTCGGGGGGACCCACACAGATACGCAGTATTTT. Amino acids: CASSPLGGTHTDTQYF. V is TRBV5-6 and J is TRBJ2-3; 7 bases match TRBD2. The length of the CDR3 is 16 residues. Germline CDR1 is SGHDT and CDR2 is YYEEEE. V was pared by 4 bases and J by 2 bases, with 10 bases of the junction left unmatched.

The chain has TRBV9 and TRBJ1-4, with D perhaps TRBD1 (5 bases). Trimming took 0 bases from V and 7 from J, leaving 13 bases between them. CDR1 and CDR2 from the germline V gene are SGDLS and YYNGEE. The CDR3 length is 15 residues. CDR3 in DNA: TGTGCCAGCAGCGTAGGTGTCCGGGGCGGTGAAAAACTGTTTTTT. This encodes CASSVGVRGGEKLFF.

The V call is TRBV5-4, the J call TRBJ2-5, with a possible D match to TRBD2 (5 bases). The V and J ends lost 0 bases and 5 bases respectively, with 14 bases between them. This CDR3 region has 15 residues. The germline CDR1 and CDR2 sequences are SGHNT and YYREEE (reference sequence). CDR3 in DNA: TGTGCCAGCAGCTTGGGTGGGAGCCGCCGGGAGACCCAGTACTTC. This sequence encodes CASSLGGSRRETQYF.

V and J are TRBV2 and TRBJ1-5; D is unclear. CDR3 length: 15 residues. V was trimmed by 3 bases and J by 9 bases, leaving 18 bases between them. Germline CDR1 is SNHLY and CDR2 is FYNNEI. The CDR3 bases are TGTGCCAGCAGTGACAGAACTCAAAGGGAAGGGCCCCAGCATTTT. This gives the protein CASSDRTQREGPQHF.

The genes are TRBV7-9 and TRBJ1-4; TRBD1 matches 7 bases. In germline, CDR1 is SEHNR, CDR2 FQNEAQ (reference sequence). Trimming removed 2 bases from V and 3 bases from J; junction bases left unmatched: 3. The CDR3 spans 15 residues. In DNA, the CDR3 is TGTGCCAGCAGCTTAATTGGGACAGCTAATGAAAAACTGTTTTTT. Translated, it gives CASSLIGTANEKLFF. Together with reference TRBV7-9 and TRBJ1-4, the CDR3 gives the full variable domain: DTGVSQNPRHKITKRGQNVTFRCDPISEHNRLYWYRQTLGQGPEFLTYFQNEAQLEKSRLLSDRFSAERPKGSFSTLEIQRTEQGDSAMYLCASSLIGTANEKLFFGSGTQLSVL.

The chain combines TRBV28 with TRBJ2-5; 8 positions agree with TRBD2. J gave up 6 bases and V 5 bases, and 2 bases lay outside the gene matches. Germline lookup yields CDR1 MDHEN and CDR2 SYDVKM. This CDR3 contains 12 residues. Here the CDR3 reads CASSGTRKTQYF. CDR3 nucleotides: TGTGCCAGCAGTGGGACTAGGAAGACCCAGTACTTC.

This rearrangement joins TRBV4-1 to TRBJ1-2; a weak D match, TRBD1 (5 bases). The length of the CDR3 is 18 residues. The V gene lost 3 bases and the J gene lost 2 bases, with 22 bases spanning the gap. Germline loops: CDR1 MGHRA, CDR2 YSYEKL. The CDR3 is CASSQDQGLRTGNYGYTF. CDR3 nucleotides: TGCGCCAGCAGCCAGGACCAGGGTTTAAGGACGGGAAACTATGGCTACACCTTC.

The genes are TRBV7-9 and TRBJ2-5, with 13 nucleotides matching TRBD2. Germline trimming cut 1 base from V and 5 bases from J; bases unmatched to any gene: 1. The CDR3 has 15 amino acids. In germline, CDR1 is SEHNR, CDR2 FQNEAQ (reference sequence). The DNA for the CDR3 is TGTGCCAGCAGCTTAGGGACTAGCGGGAGTGAGACCCAGTACTTC. This encodes CASSLGTSGSETQYF. Using reference TRBV7-9 and TRBJ2-5 for the parts outside the CDR3, the full variable domain is DTGVSQNPRHKITKRGQNVTFRCDPISEHNRLYWYRQTLGQGPEFLTYFQNEAQLEKSRLLSDRFSAERPKGSFSTLEIQRTEQGDSAMYLCASSLGTSGSETQYFGPGTRLLVL.

This clone was recorded once. The gene calls are TRBV29-1 and TRBJ1-1; D remains unclear. This CDR3 has 13 amino acids. V was clipped by 6 bases and J by 1 base, with 12 bases between them. CDR1 and CDR2 from the germline V gene are SQVTM and ANQGSEA. For the CDR3, the DNA is TGCAGCGTCCCTGGTCGGGCGAACACTGAAGCTTTCTTT. Its protein product is CSVPGRANTEAFF.

The chain joins TRBV18 to TRBJ2-7, with 8 bases matching TRBD1. The trim removed 6 bases at V and 5 bases at J, leaving 15 bases unmatched. Per the germline V gene, CDR1 is KGHSH and CDR2 is LQKENI. The CDR3 loop spans 16 amino acids. This chain's CDR3 is CASSSTIVDRADEQYF. CDR3 coding DNA: TGTGCCAGCTCCTCCACCATTGTGGACAGGGCTGACGAGCAGTACTTC. Full variable domain (remainder filled in from reference TRBV18 and TRBJ2-7): NAGVMQNPRHLVRRRGQEARLRCSPMKGHSHVYWYRQLPEEGLKFMVYLQKENIIDESGMPKERFSAEFPKEGPSILRIQQVVRGDSAAYFCASSSTIVDRADEQYFGPGTRLTVT.

The chain joins TRBV28 to TRBJ2-7; D ambiguous. This CDR3 has 11 residues. The V end was cut by 6 bases, the J end by 7 bases, with 10 bases between. Germline V lookup: CDR1 MDHEN, CDR2 SYDVKM. The CDR3 nucleotides read TGTGCCAGCAGCCTTGCGCGTGAGCAGTACTTC. Translated, it gives CASSLAREQYF.

This clone occurred once. The chain joins TRBV2 to TRBJ2-3; 9 nucleotides agree with TRBD2. With V trimmed by 8 bases and J by 1 base, 4 bases remained unmatched. The CDR3 extends over 14 amino acids. The germline gives CDR1 SNHLY, CDR2 FYNNEI. CDR3 protein: CASSSSGGTDTQYF. In DNA, the CDR3 is TGTGCCAGCTCTTCTAGCGGGGGCACAGATACGCAGTATTTT. The entire variable domain, with the rest obtained from reference TRBV2 and TRBJ2-3, is as follows: EPEVTQTPSHQVTQMGQEVILRCVPISNHLYFYWYRQILGQKVEFLVSFYNNEISEKSEIFDDQFSVERPDGSNFTLKIRSTKLEDSAMYFCASSSSGGTDTQYFGPGTRLTVL.

CDR3 residues: CASSPRDRAYGYTF. The CDR3 DNA reads as TGTGCCAGCAGCCCCCGGGACAGGGCCTATGGCTACACCTTC. The genes are TRBV7-2 and TRBJ1-2; TRBD1 agrees at 9 bases. The CDR3 consists of 14 residues. Unmatched junction bases numbered 5, after V lost 5 bases and J lost 4 bases. The germline V gene has CDR1 SGHTA and CDR2 FQGNSA.